This T cell receptor beta chain was recorded in a study of shared clonotypes between healthy human individuals. Study background: The donor group consisted of two women and a few men, aged 18 to 49. Per donor, three plates held CD4 naive cells, three held CD4 memory, two held CD8 naive and one held CD8 memory. The study, taken as a whole, reports: Clonotype sharing across four donors was observed for 5% to 6.5% of naive CD4 clonotypes. Specimens sampled were limited to blood, with tissue repertoires likely differing.

The CDR3 sequence is 15 residues long. The ends lost 2 bases at V and 4 bases at J; junction bases unmatched: 7. Germline V lookup: CDR1 SGHRS, CDR2 YFSETQ. As to this clone: Its antigen is as yet unknown.

Libraries were prepared by immunoSEQ multiplex PCR; TCRdb keeps only in-frame clonotypes and omits some of them. The repertoire has approximately 500,000 clones, around 96% of them found once; the top ten carry 0.06%. The rearrangement links TRBV5-1 to TRBJ2-3; the match to TRBD2 covers 7 bases. Sequencing was performed on naive CD4+ T cells sorted from blood. Subset indicated: CD45RA+ positively selected. The sequence derives from a woman in her twenties or thirties in good health. Written as DNA, the CDR3 is TGCGCCAGCAGCTTCGGGCGGGAGCCCCCAGATACGCAGTATTTT. Amino acids: CASSFGREPPDTQYF.